The source of this T cell receptor (beta chain) is a study of regulatory T cells in long-lasting Graves disease. The TCR beta library used iRepertoire HTBI primers with Arm-PCR amplification of CDR3. MiXCR was run by TCRdb on the multiplex PCR reads, yielding one entry per CDR3 protein. Seen here are 450,000 to 600,000 distinct CDR3 sequences, less than 15% observed once, and the top ten hold 10%. Indicated time point: newly diagnosed GD, antithyroid drugs for less than 3 months. Making the TCR library involved RNA that had been extracted from PBMCs. Trimming removed 5 bases from V and 6 bases from J; junction bases left unmatched: 5. From germline, CDR1 is DFQATT and CDR2 SNEGSKA (reference sequence). The CDR3 loop spans 15 amino acids. This clonotype has only a few counts. In addition, the sample was reused for a study of T cells in Graves' hyperthyroidism and ophthalmopathy. That source notes: Also found in blood were most expanded thyroid clonotypes above 0.001. Stable hyperthyroidism was separated from ophthalmopathy by a model based on 13 V-J features.

This TCR came from a man aged 25-40 years with Graves disease. The material sequenced was peripheral blood mononuclear cells (PBMCs), taken at new diagnosis, from a patient treated with antithyroid drugs. The gene calls are TRBV20-1 and TRBJ2-1; 15 nucleotides agree with TRBD2. The CDR3 nucleotides read TGCAGTGCTTCACGGACTAGCGGGAGGGCCAATGAGCAGTTCTTC. Translating gives CSASRTSGRANEQFF.